Following are 30 T cell receptor beta chains from one sample sequenced in a study of CD8+CD57+ T cells in acquired aplastic anemia. All sequencing subjects had displayed CD8+CD57+ cell expansion on flow cytometry. The template for TCR beta VDJ and CDR3 sequence profiling was genomic DNA. TCRdb ran MiXCR on the reads and lists one entry per CDR3 protein. The sample lists under 200,000 distinct CDR3 sequences; around 48% were seen once. The source material was sorted CD4+, CD8+, or CD8+CD57+ T cells (not recorded which) from PBMCs. These receptor sequences come from a human donor with aplastic anemia.

As for this clonotype: This sequence may be a read error, since a much larger clone differs from it by one base. The chain employs TRBV5-1 and TRBJ1-2, with 9 bases matching TRBD1. CDR3 size: 17 residues. CDR1 is SGHRS and CDR2 is YFSETQ in the germline V gene. Trimming removed 5 bases from V and 7 bases from J; junction bases left unmatched: 18. This CDR3 is CASRAVTGGFELRGYTF. The CDR3 nucleotides are TGCGCCAGCAGGGCCGTGACAGGGGGTTTCGAGCTCCGTGGCTACACCTTC.

This clonotype was observed a few times. CDR3 sequence reads: CASSPGLINTEAFF. The CDR3 DNA sequence: TGTGCCAGCAGTCCAGGTCTCATAAACACTGAAGCTTTCTTT. The chain couples TRBV19 to TRBJ1-1, with D hard to call. CDR1 is LNHDA and CDR2 is SQIVND in the germline V gene (reference sequence). V was clipped by 9 bases and J by 2 bases, with 16 bases between them. The CDR3 has 14 residues. Full variable domain (rest looked up from reference TRBV19 and TRBJ1-1): DGGITQSPKYLFRKEGQNVTLSCEQNLNHDAMYWYRQDPGQGLRLIYYSQIVNDFQKGDIAEGYSVSREKKESFPLTVTSAQKNPTAFYLCASSPGLINTEAFFGQGTRLTVV.

This clonotype was picked up one time. The chain combines TRBV10-3 with TRBJ2-7; TRBD1 aligns across 7 bases. The germline gives CDR1 ENHRY, CDR2 SYGVKD. There are 15 residues in the CDR3. J was trimmed by 0 bases and V by 4 bases; bases with no gene match: 6. CDR3 loop: CAISVGTDYSYEQYF. The DNA for the CDR3 is TGTGCCATCAGTGTGGGGACAGACTACTCCTACGAGCAGTACTTC.

As to this clonotype: One base away lies a much larger clone, so this may be a sequencing read error. The conserved final phenylalanine or tryptophan is absent from the CDR3, which likely points to a read error. The chain is built from TRBV5-1 and TRBJ2-1, with TRBD1 identical over 10 bases. This CDR3 spans 14 amino acids. CDR1 is SGHRS and CDR2 is YFSETQ in the germline V gene. Trimming at V came to 7 bases and at J to 2 bases, leaving 3 bases not matched to a gene. Written as DNA, the CDR3 is TGCGCCAGCTCGGGACAGGGGACCTACAATGAGCAGTTCTCC. Amino acids: CASSGQGTYNEQFS.

This clonotype was picked up a small number of times. Germline is not matched at one junction end, which may reflect a read error. The chain has TRBV29-1 and TRBJ1-2; no clear D gene. The length of the CDR3 is 14 residues. CDR1 and CDR2 from the germline V gene are SQVTM and ANQGSEA. The DNA for the CDR3 is TGCAGTGTTGTTAGCCAGCCGTTCGTCTATGGCTACGCCTTC. Its protein is CSVVSQPFVYGYAF. Filled out from reference TRBV29-1 and TRBJ1-2, the complete variable domain reads SAVISQKPSRDICQRGTSLTIQCQVDSQVTMMFWYRQQPGQSLTLIATANQGSEATYESGFVIDKFPISRPNLTFSTLTVSNMSPEDSSIYLCSVVSQPFVYGYAFGSGTRLTVV.

This clonotype appeared a single time. The chain links TRBV7-2 to TRBJ2-1; TRBD1 or TRBD2 may be the D gene (5 bases each). V lost 5 bases and J 8 bases, leaving 13 bases between the germline ends. CDR3 length equals 13 residues. The V gene's germline CDR1 is SGHTA and CDR2 FQGNSA. The CDR3 loop reads CASSQGRGDEQFF. DNA for the CDR3: TGTGCCAGCAGCCAGGGCCGGGGCGATGAGCAGTTCTTC.

Regarding this clonotype: This may arise from a read error, as a much more abundant clone is one base away. J is TRBJ1-3 and V is TRBV12-3 or TRBV12-4; D possibly corresponds to TRBD1 (5 bases). This CDR3 spans 14 amino acids. The CDR3 loop is CASTEQVAGDTIYF. The CDR3 DNA follows: TGTGCCAGCACAGAACAGGTGGCTGGAGACACCATATATTTT.

The sample holds many counts of this clonotype. V and J are TRBV6-1 and TRBJ1-1; D call uncertain. The length of the CDR3 is 11 residues. In germline, CDR1 is MNHNS, CDR2 SASEGT. The germline V and J ends were trimmed by 5 bases and 12 bases, with 13 bases remaining between them. The CDR3 spells CASSLDGATFF. CDR3 nucleotide sequence: TGTGCCAGCAGTTTAGACGGCGCGACTTTCTTT.

The V call is TRBV2, the J call TRBJ2-2, with TRBD2 matching 10 bases. The CDR3 covers 15 residues. After removal of 8 bases from V and 5 bases from J, the junction contained 8 bases not matched to a gene. Germline loops: CDR1 SNHLY, CDR2 FYNNEI. CDR3 coding DNA: TGTGCCAGCGCGGGGCAGCGGGAGGGAACCGGGGAGCTGTTTTTT. It encodes CASAGQREGTGELFF.

Many counts were recorded for this clonotype. V usage is TRBV6-5 and J usage is TRBJ1-1, with D maybe TRBD1 (5 bases). CDR3 size: 13 residues. Trimming stripped 6 bases from V and 1 base from J, with 9 bases between. The germline V gene has CDR1 MNHEY and CDR2 SVGAGI. Here the CDR3 DNA reads TGTGCCAGCAGGATTACAGGGAACACTGAAGCTTTCTTT. It specifies CASRITGNTEAFF.

In DNA, the CDR3 is TGTGCCAGCAGACCTGACCAGGGACTTAATTCACCCCTCCACTTT. This sequence encodes CASRPDQGLNSPLHF. This chain links TRBV6-1 with TRBJ1-6; tentatively, D is TRBD1 (5 bases). Looked up from germline, CDR1 is MNHNS and CDR2 is SASEGT. The V and J ends lost 6 bases and 6 bases respectively, with 15 bases between them. CDR3 size: 15 residues.

The chain is built from TRBV7-2 and TRBJ2-5, with a possible D match to TRBD2 (6 bases). Looked up from germline, CDR1 is SGHTA and CDR2 is FQGNSA. The CDR3 contains 15 residues. The V end lost 2 bases, the J end lost 4 bases, and 14 bases lay between the germline ends. CDR3 sequence (DNA): TGTGCCAGCAGCTTATATGAGCGGGTTGGAGAGACCCAGTACTTC. As protein: CASSLYERVGETQYF.

The sample holds many counts of this clonotype. The V and J genes are TRBV6-5 and TRBJ1-5, with 10 bases matching TRBD1. The V segment lost 3 bases and the J segment 5 bases; nucleotides outside the gene matches: 1. The CDR3 runs to 14 residues. Germline CDR1 reads MNHEY; CDR2 reads SVGAGI. The CDR3 DNA is TGTGCCAGCAGTTATGGGACAGGGGATCAGCCCCAGCATTTT. This translates into CASSYGTGDQPQHF.

The table lists this clonotype with many counts. This chain joins TRBV30 and TRBJ2-7; tentative D call: TRBD1 (6 bases). Trimming stripped 0 bases from V and 3 bases from J, with 12 bases between. Germline V gene lookup returns CDR1 GTSNPN and CDR2 SVGIG (reference sequence). This CDR3 region has 14 residues. The CDR3 nucleotides read TGTGCCTGGAGTGTTGGGACATCCAACTACGAGCAGTACTTC. Translated, it gives CAWSVGTSNYEQYF. The complete variable domain, with remaining parts taken from reference TRBV30 and TRBJ2-7, reads SQTIHQWPATLVQPVGSPLSLECTVEGTSNPNLYWYRQAAGRGLQLLFYSVGIGQISSEVPQNLSASRPQDRQFILSSKKLLLSDSGFYLCAWSVGTSNYEQYFGPGTRLTVT.

About this clonotype: Germline and junction disagree at one end, which may indicate a read error. This chain uses TRBV7-7 with TRBJ2-5; D is perhaps TRBD2 (7 bases). Germline CDR1 and CDR2: SSHAT and FNYEAQ (reference sequence). The CDR3 totals 14 residues. CDR3 in DNA: TGTGCTAGCAGCCGCTCAGGGGAGGGAGAGACCCAGTACTTC. The encoded protein is CASSRSGEGETQYF.

The chain uses TRBV20-1 and TRBJ1-4; 10 bases agree with TRBD1. This CDR3 has 13 residues. CDR1 and CDR2 from the germline V gene are DFQATT and SNEGSKA (reference sequence). The trim removed 6 bases at V and 7 bases at J, leaving 5 bases unmatched. CDR3 in DNA: TGCAGTGCCAAGACAGGGGGCTCTGAAAAACTGTTTTTT. As protein: CSAKTGGSEKLFF.

The J gene is TRBJ2-2, the V gene TRBV28, with D tentatively TRBD2 (6 bases). The V end was cut by 6 bases, the J end by 6 bases, with 17 bases between. The germline V gene has CDR1 MDHEN and CDR2 SYDVKM. The CDR3 runs to 15 residues. As DNA, the CDR3 is TGTGCCAGCAGCCCAGGGCGGGGATGGTCCGGGGAGCTGTTTTTT. Protein sequence: CASSPGRGWSGELFF.

This chain connects TRBV10-3 to TRBJ2-3; D remains unclear. CDR1 and CDR2 (germline): ENHRY, SYGVKD. The CDR3 sequence is 17 residues long. Trimming removed 10 bases from V and 5 bases from J, with 28 bases in between. CDR3 residues: CATQKNKQQLSGDTQYF. In nucleotides, the CDR3 is TGTGCCACACAGAAGAACAAACAACAGCTTTCGGGAGATACGCAGTATTTT.

The CDR3 loop reads CSGLRGWDEQFF. The CDR3 DNA sequence: TGCAGTGGGTTACGGGGTTGGGATGAGCAGTTCTTC. The V call is TRBV20-1, the J call TRBJ2-1, with D perhaps matching TRBD2 (5 bases). The germline CDR1 and CDR2 sequences are DFQATT and SNEGSKA (reference sequence). The ends were cut back, 7 bases at V and 8 bases at J, with 15 bases in the middle. The CDR3 is 12 amino acids.

The chain is built from TRBV25-1 and TRBJ2-1; tentative D call: TRBD1 (6 bases). Trimming took off 5 bases at V and 4 bases at J, with 15 bases between the two ends. Germline V gene sequence: CDR1 MGHDK, CDR2 SYGVNS. The CDR3 contains 15 residues. CDR3 in DNA: TGTGCCAGCAGTTCAGGGCAGGGGCCGTACAATGAGCAGTTCTTC. Its translation is CASSSGQGPYNEQFF.

This clonotype has at least ten counts. The chain couples TRBV5-1 to TRBJ2-3, with 11 bases matching TRBD2. V dropped 4 bases and J dropped 9; count of bases not matched to a gene: 13. This CDR3 spans 16 amino acids. Germline V gene data show CDR1 as SGHRS and CDR2 as YFSETQ. The CDR3 region has the DNA TGCGCCAGCAGCCCTTGGACTAGCGGGCGTTCGGGGACGCAGTATTTT. It translates to CASSPWTSGRSGTQYF.

This chain connects TRBV20-1 to TRBJ2-3; the match to TRBD1 covers 7 bases. The V segment lost 6 bases and the J segment 4 bases; nucleotides outside the gene matches: 1. This CDR3 comprises 11 residues. Germline lookup yields CDR1 DFQATT and CDR2 SNEGSKA (reference sequence). CDR3 protein: CSAGTADTQYF. The DNA for the CDR3 is TGCAGTGCCGGGACAGCAGATACGCAGTATTTT.

The V call is TRBV2, the J call TRBJ1-1; 7 nucleotides agree with TRBD1. There are 14 residues in the CDR3. The ends lost 6 bases at V and 8 bases at J; junction bases unmatched: 12. Germline V gene lookup returns CDR1 SNHLY and CDR2 FYNNEI. CDR3: CASSEQSGGGEAFF. CDR3 nucleotide sequence: TGTGCCAGCAGCGAACAATCAGGGGGGGGGGAAGCTTTCTTT.

This clonotype appeared a few times. A much larger clone differs by one base, so this may be a read error. The CDR3 DNA is TGTGCCAGCAGCTTAGGGGAAGGGGACAGCCAAGCTTTCTTT. Encoded protein: CASSLGEGDSQAFF. The chain carries TRBV7-9 and TRBJ1-1, with 7 bases that match TRBD1. Germline V CDR1 and CDR2: SEHNR, FQNEAQ (reference sequence). This CDR3 is built from 14 residues. V shed 1 base and J 9 bases; nucleotides not matched to a gene: 8.

The chain employs TRBV9 and TRBJ2-5; D is possibly TRBD1 (5 bases). The DNA end lines up better with TRBJ2-7; the J call may be wrong. Germline assignment: CDR1 SGDLS and CDR2 YYNGEE. The CDR3 consists of 14 residues. CDR3 in amino acids: CASSLNPGQDEQYF. CDR3 in DNA: TGTGCCAGCAGCTTAAACCCCGGACAAGACGAGCAGTACTTC.

This chain uses TRBV9 with TRBJ1-2; D possibly corresponds to TRBD1 (5 bases). The CDR3 has 15 residues. Trimming cost V 4 bases and J 4 bases, with 17 bases left between them. The germline gives CDR1 SGDLS, CDR2 YYNGEE. CDR3 region: CASSLRGNQFYGYTF. For the CDR3, the DNA is TGTGCCAGCAGCTTGAGGGGCAACCAATTCTATGGCTACACCTTC. Full variable domain (outside the CDR3, taken from reference TRBV9 and TRBJ1-2): DSGVTQTPKHLITATGQRVTLRCSPRSGDLSVYWYQQSLDQGLQFLIQYYNGEERAKGNILERFSAQQFPDLHSELNLSSLELGDSALYFCASSLRGNQFYGYTFGSGTRLTVV.

This clonotype came up a few times. Here the CDR3 reads CATERNGELFF. The CDR3 DNA is TGTGCCACCGAAAGAAACGGGGAGCTGTTTTTT. This chain joins TRBV28 and TRBJ2-2; no reliable D call. V was pared by 10 bases and J by 7 bases, with 10 bases between. Germline lookup yields CDR1 MDHEN and CDR2 SYDVKM. CDR3 length: 11 amino acids.

In DNA, the CDR3 is TGTGCCAGCGGGGGGTTACACGAGCAGTACTTC. Translating it yields CASGGLHEQYF. The chain has TRBV27 and TRBJ2-7; TRBD2 might be the D (6 bases). Germline V CDR1 and CDR2: MNHEY, SMNVEV (reference sequence). CDR3 length: 11 amino acids. Trimming pared 8 bases from V and 5 bases from J, leaving 10 bases between.

Written as DNA, the CDR3 is TGTGCCAGCAGCCAGCCAGCGGGAACCTCCTACAATGAGCAGTTCTTC. It translates to CASSQPAGTSYNEQFF. V is TRBV4-2 and J is TRBJ2-1, with 7 bases matching TRBD2. CDR3 length: 16 residues. With V trimmed by 3 bases and J by 0 bases, 5 bases remained unmatched. From germline, CDR1 is LGHNA and CDR2 YNFKEQ.

The gene calls are TRBV15 and TRBJ2-2; a weak D match, TRBD1 (5 bases). CDR1 and CDR2 (germline): LNHNV, YYDKDF (reference sequence). V was cut by 2 bases and J by 1 base, with 8 bases left in between. CDR3 length equals 15 residues. CDR3 protein: CATSRHTGNTGELFF. CDR3 in DNA: TGTGCCACCAGCAGACATACAGGGAACACCGGGGAGCTGTTTTTT.